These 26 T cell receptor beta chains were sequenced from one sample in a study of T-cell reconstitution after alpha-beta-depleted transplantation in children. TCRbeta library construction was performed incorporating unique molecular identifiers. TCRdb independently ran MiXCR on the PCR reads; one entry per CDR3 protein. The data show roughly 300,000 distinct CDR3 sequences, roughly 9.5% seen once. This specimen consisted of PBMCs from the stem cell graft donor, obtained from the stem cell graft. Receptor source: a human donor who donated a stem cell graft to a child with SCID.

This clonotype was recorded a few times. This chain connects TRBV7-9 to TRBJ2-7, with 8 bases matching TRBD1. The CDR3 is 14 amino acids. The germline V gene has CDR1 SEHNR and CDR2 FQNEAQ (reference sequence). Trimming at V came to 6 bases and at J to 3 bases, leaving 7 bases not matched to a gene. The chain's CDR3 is CASRSGTGNYEQYF. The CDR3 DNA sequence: TGTGCCAGCAGGTCCGGGACAGGAAACTACGAGCAGTACTTC.

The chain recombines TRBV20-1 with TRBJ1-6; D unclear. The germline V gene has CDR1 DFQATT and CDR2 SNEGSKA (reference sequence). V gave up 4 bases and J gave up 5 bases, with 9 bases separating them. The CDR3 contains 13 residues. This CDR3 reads CSATGSHNSPLHF. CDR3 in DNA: TGCAGTGCTACGGGGTCCCATAATTCACCCCTCCACTTT.

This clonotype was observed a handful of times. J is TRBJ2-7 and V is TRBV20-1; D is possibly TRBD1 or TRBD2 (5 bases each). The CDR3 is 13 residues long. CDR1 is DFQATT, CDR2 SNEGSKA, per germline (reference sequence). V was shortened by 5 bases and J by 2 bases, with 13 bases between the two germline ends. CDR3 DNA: TGCAGTGCTTCAGGGACGGGAACCTACGAGCAGTACTTC. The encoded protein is CSASGTGTYEQYF.

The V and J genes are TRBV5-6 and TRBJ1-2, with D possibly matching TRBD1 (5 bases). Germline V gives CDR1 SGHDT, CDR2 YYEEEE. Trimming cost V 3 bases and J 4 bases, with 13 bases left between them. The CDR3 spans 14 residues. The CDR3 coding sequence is TGTGCCAGCAGCTCATCCGGGACGGCCTATGGCTACACCTTC. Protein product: CASSSSGTAYGYTF.

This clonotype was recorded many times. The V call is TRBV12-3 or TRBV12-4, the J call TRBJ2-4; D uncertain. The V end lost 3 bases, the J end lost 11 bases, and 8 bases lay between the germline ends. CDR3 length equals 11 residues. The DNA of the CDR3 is TGTGCCAGCAGTTTTAGTGGATTTCAGTACTTC. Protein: CASSFSGFQYF.

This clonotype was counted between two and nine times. The CDR3 DNA reads TGTGCCACCAGCAGAGTTCAAGCGGGACAGGGGCGGAATGAGCAGTTCTTC. It yields the protein CATSRVQAGQGRNEQFF. V usage is TRBV15 and J usage is TRBJ2-1, with 10 nucleotides matching TRBD1. From germline, CDR1 is LNHNV and CDR2 YYDKDF (reference sequence). This CDR3 is built from 17 residues. V shed 1 base and J 7 bases; nucleotides not matched to a gene: 10. The full variable domain, completed using reference TRBV15 and TRBJ2-1, is DAMVIQNPRYQVTQFGKPVTLSCSQTLNHNVMYWYQQKSSQAPKLLFHYYDKDFNNEADTPDNFQSRRPNTSFCFLDIRSPGLGDTAMYLCATSRVQAGQGRNEQFFGPGTRLTVL.

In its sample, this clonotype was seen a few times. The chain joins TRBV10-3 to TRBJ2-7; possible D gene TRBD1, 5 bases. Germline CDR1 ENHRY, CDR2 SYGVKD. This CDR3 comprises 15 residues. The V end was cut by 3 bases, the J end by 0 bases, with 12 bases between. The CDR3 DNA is TGTGCCATCAGTGACGCCCGCGACAGCTCCTACGAGCAGTACTTC. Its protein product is CAISDARDSSYEQYF.

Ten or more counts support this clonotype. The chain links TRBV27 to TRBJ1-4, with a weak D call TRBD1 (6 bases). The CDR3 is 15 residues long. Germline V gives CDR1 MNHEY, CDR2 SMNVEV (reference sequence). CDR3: CASKPMGAFNEKLFF. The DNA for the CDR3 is TGTGCTTCCAAGCCAATGGGGGCATTTAATGAAAAACTGTTTTTT.

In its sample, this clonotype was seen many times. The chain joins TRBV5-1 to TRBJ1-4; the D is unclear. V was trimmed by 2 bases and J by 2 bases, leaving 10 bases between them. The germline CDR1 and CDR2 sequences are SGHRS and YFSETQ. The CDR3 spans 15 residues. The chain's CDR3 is CASSLVGKTNEKLFF. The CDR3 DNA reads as TGCGCCAGCAGCTTAGTGGGGAAGACTAATGAAAAACTGTTTTTT.

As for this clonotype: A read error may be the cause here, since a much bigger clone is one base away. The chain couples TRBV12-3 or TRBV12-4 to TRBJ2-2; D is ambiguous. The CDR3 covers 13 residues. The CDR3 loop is CASSLPDTVELFF. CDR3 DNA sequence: TGTGCCAGCAGTTTACCCGACACCGTGGAGCTGTTTTTT.

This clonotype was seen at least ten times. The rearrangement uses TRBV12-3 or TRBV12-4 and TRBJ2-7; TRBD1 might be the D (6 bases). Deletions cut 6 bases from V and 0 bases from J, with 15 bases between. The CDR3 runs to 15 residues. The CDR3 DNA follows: TGTGCCAGCAGACCAACCGGGACAAGCTCCTACGAGCAGTACTTC. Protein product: CASRPTGTSSYEQYF.

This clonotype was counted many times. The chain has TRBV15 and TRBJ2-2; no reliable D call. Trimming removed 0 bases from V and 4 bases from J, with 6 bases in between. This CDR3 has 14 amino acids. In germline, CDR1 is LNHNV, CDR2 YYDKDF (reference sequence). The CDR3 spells CATSRDVLTGELFF. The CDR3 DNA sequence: TGTGCCACCAGCAGAGACGTGCTCACCGGGGAGCTGTTTTTT.

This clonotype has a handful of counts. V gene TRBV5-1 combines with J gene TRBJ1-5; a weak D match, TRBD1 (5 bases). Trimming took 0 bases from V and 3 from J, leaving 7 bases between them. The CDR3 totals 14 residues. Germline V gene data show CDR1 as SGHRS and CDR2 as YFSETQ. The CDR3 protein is CASSLEGYNQPQHF. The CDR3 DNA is TGCGCCAGCAGCTTGGAGGGGTACAATCAGCCCCAGCATTTT. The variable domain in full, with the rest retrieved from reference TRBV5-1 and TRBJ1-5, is KAGVTQTPRYLIKTRGQQVTLSCSPISGHRSVSWYQQTPGQGLQFLFEYFSETQRNKGNFPGRFSGRQFSNSRSEMNVSTLELGDSALYLCASSLEGYNQPQHFGDGTRLSIL.

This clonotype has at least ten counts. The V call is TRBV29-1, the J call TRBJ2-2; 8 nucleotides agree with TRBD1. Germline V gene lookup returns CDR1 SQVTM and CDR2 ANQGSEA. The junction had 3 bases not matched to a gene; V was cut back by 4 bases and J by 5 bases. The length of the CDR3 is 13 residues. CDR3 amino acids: CSVVGQVTGELFF. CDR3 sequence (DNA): TGCAGCGTTGTGGGACAGGTGACCGGGGAGCTGTTTTTT.

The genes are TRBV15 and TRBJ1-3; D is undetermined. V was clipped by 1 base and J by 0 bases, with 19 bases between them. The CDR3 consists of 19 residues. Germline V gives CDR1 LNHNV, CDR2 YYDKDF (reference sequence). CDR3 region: CATSRVGMAVMDSGNTIYF. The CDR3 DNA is TGTGCCACCAGCAGAGTTGGCATGGCAGTCATGGACTCTGGAAACACCATATATTTT.

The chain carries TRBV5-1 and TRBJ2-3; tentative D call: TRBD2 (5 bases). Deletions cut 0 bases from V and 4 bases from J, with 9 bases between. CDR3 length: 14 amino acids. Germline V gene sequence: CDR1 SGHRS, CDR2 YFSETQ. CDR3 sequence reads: CASSLGGSPDTQYF. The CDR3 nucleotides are TGCGCCAGCAGCTTGGGAGGGAGCCCAGATACGCAGTATTTT.

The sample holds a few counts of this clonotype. In DNA, the CDR3 is TGCAGCGTTGAGAGTGTGCAGGGGGCGGCTGGCTACACCTTC. This encodes CSVESVQGAAGYTF. The chain links TRBV29-1 to TRBJ1-2; TRBD1 matches at 8 bases. Germline CDR1 is SQVTM and CDR2 is ANQGSEA. With 3 bases clipped from V and 7 bases from J, the junction kept 10 bases outside the gene matches. This CDR3 comprises 14 residues.

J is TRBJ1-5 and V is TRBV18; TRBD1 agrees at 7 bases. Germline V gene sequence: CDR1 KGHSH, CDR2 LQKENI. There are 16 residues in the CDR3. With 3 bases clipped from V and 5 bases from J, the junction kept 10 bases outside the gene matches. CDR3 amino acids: CASSPTNEDRDQPQHF. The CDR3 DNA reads TGTGCCAGCTCACCGACCAACGAAGACAGGGATCAGCCCCAGCATTTT.

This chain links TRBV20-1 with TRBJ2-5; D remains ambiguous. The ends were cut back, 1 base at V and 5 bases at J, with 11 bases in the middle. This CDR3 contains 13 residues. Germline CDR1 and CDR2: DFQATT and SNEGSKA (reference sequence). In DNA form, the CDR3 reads TGCAGTGCTAGAGTGACGGTGGGGGAGACCCAGTACTTC. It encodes CSARVTVGETQYF.

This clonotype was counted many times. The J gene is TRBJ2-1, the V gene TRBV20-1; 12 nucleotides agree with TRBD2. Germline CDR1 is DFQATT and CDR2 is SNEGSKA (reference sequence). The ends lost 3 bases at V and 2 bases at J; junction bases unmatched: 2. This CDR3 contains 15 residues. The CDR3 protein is CSASPSGGAYNEQFF. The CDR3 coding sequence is TGCAGTGCTAGCCCTAGCGGGGGGGCCTACAATGAGCAGTTCTTC.

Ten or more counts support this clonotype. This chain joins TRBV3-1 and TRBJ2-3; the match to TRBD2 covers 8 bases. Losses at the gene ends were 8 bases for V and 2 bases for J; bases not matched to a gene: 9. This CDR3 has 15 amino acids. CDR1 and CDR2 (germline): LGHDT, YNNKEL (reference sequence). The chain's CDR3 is CASRPSGGPTDTQYF. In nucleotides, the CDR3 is TGTGCCAGCCGTCCGAGCGGGGGCCCCACAGATACGCAGTATTTT.

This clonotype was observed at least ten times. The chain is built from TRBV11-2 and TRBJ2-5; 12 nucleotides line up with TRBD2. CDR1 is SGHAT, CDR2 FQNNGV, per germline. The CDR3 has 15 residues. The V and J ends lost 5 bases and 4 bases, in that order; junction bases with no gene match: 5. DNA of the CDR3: TGTGCCAGCAGCCCTAGCGGGGGGGCGTTAGAGACCCAGTACTTC. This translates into CASSPSGGALETQYF.

The CDR3 sequence is CASSVASGGETQYF. In DNA form, the CDR3 reads TGTGCCAGCAGCGTAGCTAGCGGTGGTGAGACCCAGTACTTC. V gene TRBV9 combines with J gene TRBJ2-5; 7 bases match TRBD2. With V trimmed by 0 bases and J by 5 bases, 4 bases remained unmatched. CDR3 length equals 14 residues. Germline V gives CDR1 SGDLS, CDR2 YYNGEE.

The DNA of the CDR3 is TGTGCCAGCAGCTTCGGGACAGGGCAAAATCAGCCCCAGCATTTT. Its translation is CASSFGTGQNQPQHF. The chain has TRBV7-9 and TRBJ1-5; 9 bases are shared with TRBD1. The CDR3 runs to 15 residues. The ends lost 3 bases at V and 4 bases at J; junction bases unmatched: 4. Germline loops: CDR1 SEHNR, CDR2 FQNEAQ (reference sequence).

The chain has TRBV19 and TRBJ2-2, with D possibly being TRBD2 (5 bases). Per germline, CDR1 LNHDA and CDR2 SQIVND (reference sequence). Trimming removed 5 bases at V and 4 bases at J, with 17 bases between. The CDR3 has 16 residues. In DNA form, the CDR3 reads TGTGCCAGTAGTTCGCTCCGGGGTTTGGGCACCGGGGAGCTGTTTTTT. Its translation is CASSSLRGLGTGELFF.

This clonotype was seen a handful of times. CDR3: CASSLTGAYNEQFF. The CDR3 DNA reads TGCGCCAGCAGCCTGACAGGGGCCTACAATGAGCAGTTCTTC. The chain uses TRBV5-1 and TRBJ2-1, with 8 bases identical to TRBD1. With V trimmed by 4 bases and J by 2 bases, 2 bases remained unmatched. This CDR3 comprises 14 residues. Germline values: CDR1 SGHRS, CDR2 YFSETQ.